This T cell receptor (beta chain) was captured in a study of blood T cell repertoires in COVID-19. Study overall: Researchers got acute and convalescent COVID-19 samples from the United States, Italy and Spain. PBMCs, B-cell-depleted T cells, or T cells were the source of the cDNA or gDNA that made up the material.

Original data processing: Amplification of reference gene primers was used by the study to estimate nucleated cell counts. Profiled with immunoSEQ multiplex PCR; TCRdb holds only in-frame clones, not every one. Clone size and the V and J calls come from that table; the DNA yielded D and trimming. The table shows approximately 80,000 clones, with less than 90% occurring only once. With 1 base removed from V and 4 bases from J, the gap between germline ends came to 12 bases. The CDR3 has 15 amino acids. Germline lookup yields CDR1 KGHDR and CDR2 SFDVKD. Sequencing input: peripheral blood. The sequence was obtained from a human donor in a cohort sampled during active COVID-19. The chain joins TRBV24-1 to TRBJ1-2; tentatively, D is TRBD1 (6 bases). This chain's CDR3 is CATSDFAQGIYGYTF. CDR3 DNA: TGTGCCACCAGTGATTTTGCCCAGGGGATCTATGGCTACACCTTC.